The 21 T cell receptor beta chains reported below all come from one sample, sequenced in a study of cytomegalovirus exposure and HLA in healthy donors. This PCR relied on a set of 60 Vbeta primers and 13 Jbeta primers. Sequencing used immunoSEQ multiplex PCR; TCRdb keeps in-frame clones, though not all of them. This table holds over 150,000 clones, around 75% found once. What was sequenced was PBMCs. These receptors all stem from a male donor in good health and CMV-seronegative.

This rearrangement joins TRBV6-5 to TRBJ1-2; D not resolved. From germline, CDR1 is MNHEY and CDR2 SVGAGI. V was cut by 0 bases and J by 0 bases, with 8 bases left in between. The CDR3 extends over 15 amino acids. The CDR3 DNA follows: TGTGCCAGCAGTTACTCCGAGGGAACTAACTATGGCTACACCTTC. Its protein product is CASSYSEGTNYGYTF.

This clone occurred a few times. The chain is built from TRBV7-8 and TRBJ1-1, with D perhaps matching TRBD1 (6 bases). Trimming pared 7 bases from V and 0 bases from J, leaving 24 bases between. In germline, CDR1 is SGHVS, CDR2 FQNEAQ. The CDR3 is made up of 18 amino acids. The CDR3 spells CASTINMYRDIMNTEAFF. The DNA of the CDR3 is TGTGCCAGCACAATAAATATGTACCGGGACATCATGAACACTGAAGCTTTCTTT.

The rearrangement joins TRBV7-3 to TRBJ2-6, with D possibly being TRBD1 (6 bases). The V end lost 6 bases, the J end lost 2 bases, and 29 bases lay between the germline ends. The CDR3 runs 21 residues. Germline-derived CDR1 and CDR2 are SGHTA and FQGTGA. The CDR3 DNA reads TGTGCCAGCAGGACCCCGGGCAGGGGCCAAATCCCAAGGGCTGGGGCCAACGTCCTGACTTTC. Translating it yields CASRTPGRGQIPRAGANVLTF.

The V gene is TRBV28, the J gene TRBJ2-1, with 11 bases matching TRBD2. The CDR3 is 16 amino acids. The V gene's germline CDR1 is MDHEN and CDR2 SYDVKM. Unmatched junction bases numbered 5, after V lost 6 bases and J lost 1 base. The CDR3 DNA is TGTGCCAGCAGGCTAGCGGGAGGTGGGTCCTACAATGAGCAGTTCTTC. Its translation is CASRLAGGGSYNEQFF.

J is TRBJ1-4 and V is TRBV25-1; TRBD1 is a possible D gene (5 bases). This CDR3 spans 13 amino acids. V shed 3 bases and J shed 5 bases, with 7 bases lying between them. The germline V gene encodes CDR1 MGHDK and CDR2 SYGVNS. The CDR3 nucleotides are TGTGCCAGCAGTGAGACAGAGAATGAAAAACTGTTTTTT. It codes for CASSETENEKLFF.

Only one count was recorded for this clone. The chain carries TRBV6-1 and TRBJ1-3; D is unclear. The CDR3 loop spans 13 amino acids. CDR1 and CDR2 (germline): MNHNS, SASEGT. V lost 6 bases and J 0 bases, leaving 6 bases between the germline ends. The CDR3: CASSQYSGNTIYF. In nucleotides, the CDR3 is TGTGCCAGCAGCCAGTACTCTGGAAACACCATATATTTT.

This chain links TRBV27 with TRBJ2-1, with TRBD2 matching 9 bases. The CDR3 covers 15 residues. Germline values: CDR1 MNHEY, CDR2 SMNVEV (reference sequence). Trimming took 5 bases from V and 4 from J; bases not matched to a gene: 6. This CDR3 is CASSVAGVMYNEQFF. The DNA of the CDR3 is TGTGCCAGCAGTGTAGCGGGAGTGATGTACAATGAGCAGTTCTTC.

This chain joins TRBV5-4 and TRBJ2-2; 10 bases map to TRBD2. V was clipped by 4 bases and J by 2 bases; unmatched bases: 5. Germline values: CDR1 SGHNT, CDR2 YYREEE (reference sequence). The length of the CDR3 is 16 residues. This chain's CDR3 is CASSPSGGVNTGELFF. The CDR3 bases are TGTGCCAGCAGCCCAAGCGGGGGGGTAAACACCGGGGAGCTGTTTTTT.

The V call is TRBV28, the J call TRBJ2-1; D possibly corresponds to TRBD2 (6 bases). V was clipped by 3 bases and J by 5 bases, with 11 bases between them. CDR1 MDHEN and CDR2 SYDVKM come from the germline V gene. The length of the CDR3 is 14 residues. The CDR3 here is CASSFTSPNNEQFF. CDR3 nucleotide sequence: TGTGCCAGCAGTTTCACTAGCCCGAACAATGAGCAGTTCTTC.

The chain recombines TRBV9 with TRBJ2-3, with 8 bases identical to TRBD2. This CDR3 has 16 amino acids. V shed 0 bases and J 5 bases; nucleotides not matched to a gene: 8. The V gene's germline CDR1 is SGDLS and CDR2 YYNGEE. The CDR3 DNA is TGTGCCAGCAGCGTAGGGAATAGCGGGGTTAGAGATACGCAGTATTTT. It codes for CASSVGNSGVRDTQYF.

This clone occurred a few times. Written as DNA, the CDR3 is TGTGCCAGCAGTTTATGGCCAGGAGGGGACAATGAGCAGTTCTTC. Residues: CASSLWPGGDNEQFF. The chain carries TRBV27 and TRBJ2-1, with D possibly TRBD2 on 6 matching bases. The V gene's germline CDR1 is MNHEY and CDR2 SMNVEV (reference sequence). The CDR3 has 15 amino acids. The V end lost 1 base, the J end lost 5 bases, and 12 bases lay between the germline ends.

V gene TRBV7-2 combines with J gene TRBJ2-7; D remains unclear. This CDR3 has 14 amino acids. CDR1 is SGHTA, CDR2 FQGNSA, per germline. V lost 2 bases and J lost 3, with 11 bases in between. As DNA, the CDR3 is TGTGCCAGCAGCTTATTGTCCAGTAACTACGAGCAGTACTTC. This gives the protein CASSLLSSNYEQYF.

This clone was picked up one time. The V call is TRBV5-8, the J call TRBJ2-1, with TRBD2 identical over 10 bases. This CDR3 comprises 18 residues. Germline V gene sequence: CDR1 SGHTS, CDR2 YDEGEE. The V gene end was trimmed by 1 base and the J gene end by 0 bases; junction bases not matched to a gene: 7. CDR3 protein: CASSLWLAGASSYNEQFF. The CDR3 nucleotides are TGTGCCAGCAGCTTGTGGCTAGCGGGAGCAAGCTCCTACAATGAGCAGTTCTTC.

The V call is TRBV11-2, the J call TRBJ1-2; 7 nucleotides line up with TRBD1. V lost 5 bases to trimming and J lost 2 bases; unmatched junction nucleotides: 14. The CDR3 is 17 amino acids. CDR1 is SGHAT, CDR2 FQNNGV, per germline. The DNA for the CDR3 is TGTGCCAGCAGCCCCATACGTCCCGGGACAGTGAACTATGGCTACACCTTC. Translation: CASSPIRPGTVNYGYTF. The full variable domain, completed using reference TRBV11-2 and TRBJ1-2, is EAGVAQSPRYKIIEKRQSVAFWCNPISGHATLYWYQQILGQGPKLLIQFQNNGVVDDSQLPKDRFSAERLKGVDSTLKIQPAKLEDSAVYLCASSPIRPGTVNYGYTFGSGTRLTVV.

The chain joins TRBV9 to TRBJ1-6; D gene uncertain. Germline V gene sequence: CDR1 SGDLS, CDR2 YYNGEE. V gave up 10 bases and J gave up 5 bases, with 16 bases separating them. The CDR3 runs to 14 residues. The CDR3 is CAPGGGMDNSPLHF. In DNA, the CDR3 is TGTGCCCCCGGAGGAGGTATGGATAATTCACCCCTCCACTTT.

The chain employs TRBV13 and TRBJ2-3; a weak D match, TRBD1 (6 bases). This CDR3 region has 16 residues. Trimming cost V 6 bases and J 6 bases, with 22 bases left between them. Germline CDR1 and CDR2: PRHDT and FYEKMQ (reference sequence). The CDR3 sequence: CASRTTTGFILDTQYF. The CDR3 DNA sequence: TGTGCCAGCAGAACTACTACAGGGTTCATCTTGGATACGCAGTATTTT.

This clone has just one count. This chain joins TRBV5-1 and TRBJ2-5; tentative D call: TRBD2 (5 bases). Germline CDR1 SGHRS, CDR2 YFSETQ. This CDR3 contains 18 residues. V shed 0 bases and J shed 1 base, with 19 bases lying between them. CDR3 coding DNA: TGCGCCAGCAGCTTGGGTCCAGAGCGGATATCTTTCCAAGAGACCCAGTACTTC. Its translation is CASSLGPERISFQETQYF.

CDR3 in DNA: TGTGCCAGCAGCCAAGAGGGGGCAGCGACTCAGCCCCAGCATTTT. Protein product: CASSQEGAATQPQHF. This chain connects TRBV4-2 to TRBJ1-5, with D maybe TRBD1 (6 bases). This CDR3 spans 15 amino acids. Germline CDR1 reads LGHNA; CDR2 reads YNFKEQ. V gave up 0 bases and J gave up 6 bases, with 12 bases separating them.

The chain uses TRBV30 and TRBJ2-1; D perhaps matches TRBD1 (6 bases). The CDR3 sequence is 11 residues long. Trimming left V 2 bases short and J 7 bases short, with 6 bases between. CDR1 is GTSNPN, CDR2 SVGIG, per germline (reference sequence). The CDR3 DNA follows: TGTGCCTGGAGTCAGGGGAATGAGCAGTTCTTC. This encodes CAWSQGNEQFF.

This rearrangement joins TRBV6-6 to TRBJ2-7; TRBD2 aligns across 12 bases. Unmatched junction bases numbered 12, after V lost 6 bases and J lost 6 bases. CDR3 size: 16 residues. Germline CDR1 MNHNY, CDR2 SVGAGI (reference sequence). The CDR3 region has the DNA TGTGCCAGCAGAGATGGGCCTAGCGGGGGGGTAGGCGAGCAGTACTTC. This encodes CASRDGPSGGVGEQYF.

J is TRBJ1-6 and V is TRBV7-2; D is ambiguous. Between the trimmed V and J ends, which lost 3 bases and 6 bases, there was a span of 6 bases. CDR1 is SGHTA, CDR2 FQGNSA, per germline. This CDR3 region has 13 residues. The CDR3 bases are TGTGCCAGCAGCTTCCTCCTTAATTCACCCCTCCACTTT. This encodes CASSFLLNSPLHF.